This section outlines one T cell receptor (beta chain) sequence together with its context. Profiled with immunoSEQ multiplex PCR; TCRdb holds only in-frame clones, not every one. The sample shows 140,000 to 150,000 clones, about 89% of them seen only once. This sample was taken from a study of control samples from healthy donors and cancer patients. V lost 5 bases to trimming and J lost 4 bases; unmatched junction nucleotides: 4. Germline V lookup: CDR1 LNHDA, CDR2 SQIVND (reference sequence). This CDR3 spans 17 amino acids. Sequencing used blood. The sequence derives from a man under 40 in good health. The chain links TRBV19 to TRBJ2-2, with TRBD2 matching over 16 bases. The chain's CDR3 is CASSPGTSGRGTGELFF. The CDR3 coding sequence is TGTGCCAGTAGTCCCGGGACTAGCGGGAGGGGCACCGGGGAGCTGTTTTTT. The complete variable domain, with remaining parts taken from reference TRBV19 and TRBJ2-2, reads DGGITQSPKYLFRKEGQNVTLSCEQNLNHDAMYWYRQDPGQGLRLIYYSQIVNDFQKGDIAEGYSVSREKKESFPLTVTSAQKNPTAFYLCASSPGTSGRGTGELFFGEGSRLTVL.